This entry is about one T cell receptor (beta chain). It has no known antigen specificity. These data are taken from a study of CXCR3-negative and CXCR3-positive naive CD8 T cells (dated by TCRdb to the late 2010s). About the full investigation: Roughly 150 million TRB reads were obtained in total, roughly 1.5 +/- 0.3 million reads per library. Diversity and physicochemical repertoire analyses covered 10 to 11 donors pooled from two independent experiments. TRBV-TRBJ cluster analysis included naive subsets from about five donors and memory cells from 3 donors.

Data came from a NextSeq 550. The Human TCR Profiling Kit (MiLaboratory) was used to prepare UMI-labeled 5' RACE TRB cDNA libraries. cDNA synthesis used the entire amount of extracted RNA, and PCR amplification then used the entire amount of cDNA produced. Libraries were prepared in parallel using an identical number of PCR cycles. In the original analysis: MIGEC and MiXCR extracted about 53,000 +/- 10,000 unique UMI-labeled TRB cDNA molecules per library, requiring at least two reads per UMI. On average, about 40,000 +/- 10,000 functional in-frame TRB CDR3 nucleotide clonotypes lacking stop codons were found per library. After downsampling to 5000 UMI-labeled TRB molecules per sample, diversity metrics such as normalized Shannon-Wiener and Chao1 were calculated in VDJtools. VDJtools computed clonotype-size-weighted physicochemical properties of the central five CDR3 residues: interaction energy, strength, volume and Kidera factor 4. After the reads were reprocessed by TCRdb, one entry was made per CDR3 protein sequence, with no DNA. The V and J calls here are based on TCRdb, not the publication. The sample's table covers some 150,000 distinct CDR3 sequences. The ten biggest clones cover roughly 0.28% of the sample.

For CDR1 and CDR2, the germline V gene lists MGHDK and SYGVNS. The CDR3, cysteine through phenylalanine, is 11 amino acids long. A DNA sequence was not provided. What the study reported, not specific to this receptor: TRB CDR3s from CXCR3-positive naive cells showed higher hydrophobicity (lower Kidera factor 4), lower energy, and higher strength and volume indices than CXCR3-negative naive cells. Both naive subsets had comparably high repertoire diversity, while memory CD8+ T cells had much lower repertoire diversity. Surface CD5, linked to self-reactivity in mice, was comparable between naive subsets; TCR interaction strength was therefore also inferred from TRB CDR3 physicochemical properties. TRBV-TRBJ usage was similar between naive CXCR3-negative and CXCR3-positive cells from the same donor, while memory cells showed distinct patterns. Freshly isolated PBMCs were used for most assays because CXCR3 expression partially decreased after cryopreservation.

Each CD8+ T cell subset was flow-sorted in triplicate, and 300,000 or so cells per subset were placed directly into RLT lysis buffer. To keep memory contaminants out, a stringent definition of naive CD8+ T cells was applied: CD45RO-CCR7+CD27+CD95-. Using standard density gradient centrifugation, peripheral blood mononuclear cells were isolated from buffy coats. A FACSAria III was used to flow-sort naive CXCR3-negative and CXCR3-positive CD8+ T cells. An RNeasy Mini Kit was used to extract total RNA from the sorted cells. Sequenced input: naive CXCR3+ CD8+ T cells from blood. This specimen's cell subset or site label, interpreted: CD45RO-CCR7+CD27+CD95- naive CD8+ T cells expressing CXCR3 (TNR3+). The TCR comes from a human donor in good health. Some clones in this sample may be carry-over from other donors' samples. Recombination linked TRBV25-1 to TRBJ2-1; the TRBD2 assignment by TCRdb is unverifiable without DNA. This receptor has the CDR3 CASSEAGGQFF.